This T cell receptor beta chain was retrieved from a study of CD8 T cells in ankylosing spondylitis. Study observations and caveats: Typical of ankylosing spondylitis blood, it appeared, was a TCR beta motif of roughly eight highly homologous variants. Matched ankylosing spondylitis synovial fluid reportedly showed significant enrichment of disease-linked clones.

V was cut by 3 bases and J by 4 bases, with 10 bases left in between. This CDR3 has 13 residues. Germline V lookup: CDR1 MDHEN, CDR2 SYDVKM. TCRdb called the 5' RACE reads again in MiXCR, with one record for every CDR3 protein. The sample contains more than 250,000 distinct CDR3 sequences, roughly 12% of which appear only once. Many counts were recorded for this clonotype. As yet, its antigen is unknown. The chain has TRBV28 and TRBJ2-7; the D is unclear. Sequencing was performed on blood, either unsorted or a sorted T cell fraction (not recorded which). This TCR was recovered from a female donor with ankylosing spondylitis or in good health (not recorded which). This CDR3 is CASSFRSLYEQYF. In DNA form, the CDR3 reads TGTGCCAGCAGTTTTAGGTCTCTATACGAGCAGTACTTC.